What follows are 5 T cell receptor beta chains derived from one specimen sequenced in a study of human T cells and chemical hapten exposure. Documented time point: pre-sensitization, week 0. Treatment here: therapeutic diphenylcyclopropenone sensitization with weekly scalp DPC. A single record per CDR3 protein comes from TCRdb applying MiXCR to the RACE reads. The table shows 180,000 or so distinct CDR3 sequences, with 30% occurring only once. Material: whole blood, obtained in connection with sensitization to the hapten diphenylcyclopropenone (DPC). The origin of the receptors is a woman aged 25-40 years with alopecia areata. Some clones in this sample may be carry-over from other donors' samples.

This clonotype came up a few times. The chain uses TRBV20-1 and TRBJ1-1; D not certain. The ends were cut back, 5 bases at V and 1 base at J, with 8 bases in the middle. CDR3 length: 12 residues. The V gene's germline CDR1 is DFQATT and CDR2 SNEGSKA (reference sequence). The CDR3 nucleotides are TGCAGTGCTTGGCTGCCGAACACTGAAGCTTTCTTT. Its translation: CSAWLPNTEAFF.

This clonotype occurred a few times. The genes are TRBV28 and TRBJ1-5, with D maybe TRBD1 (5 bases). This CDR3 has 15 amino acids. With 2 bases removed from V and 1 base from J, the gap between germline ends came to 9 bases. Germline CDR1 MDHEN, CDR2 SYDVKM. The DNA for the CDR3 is TGTGCCAGCAGTTTACCCCGGGGGAGCAATCAGCCCCAGCATTTT. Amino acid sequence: CASSLPRGSNQPQHF.

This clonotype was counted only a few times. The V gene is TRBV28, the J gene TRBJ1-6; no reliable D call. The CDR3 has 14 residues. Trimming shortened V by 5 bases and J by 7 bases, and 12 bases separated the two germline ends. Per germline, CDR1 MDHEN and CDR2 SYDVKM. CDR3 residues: CASSAGLANSPLHF. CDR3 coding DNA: TGTGCCAGCAGTGCCGGGCTCGCGAATTCACCCCTCCACTTT.

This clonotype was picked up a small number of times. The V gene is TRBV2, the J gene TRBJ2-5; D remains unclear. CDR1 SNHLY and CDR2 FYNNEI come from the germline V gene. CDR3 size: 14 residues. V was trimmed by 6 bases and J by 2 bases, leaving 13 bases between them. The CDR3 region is CASRDGPFQETQYF. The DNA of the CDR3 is TGTGCCAGCAGGGATGGACCATTTCAAGAGACCCAGTACTTC. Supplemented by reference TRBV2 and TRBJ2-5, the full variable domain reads EPEVTQTPSHQVTQMGQEVILRCVPISNHLYFYWYRQILGQKVEFLVSFYNNEISEKSEIFDDQFSVERPDGSNFTLKIRSTKLEDSAMYFCASRDGPFQETQYFGPGTRLLVL.

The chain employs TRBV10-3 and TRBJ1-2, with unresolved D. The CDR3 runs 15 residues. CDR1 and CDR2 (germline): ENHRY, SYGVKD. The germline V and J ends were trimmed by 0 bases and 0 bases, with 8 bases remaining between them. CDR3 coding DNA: TGTGCCATCAGTGAGTCGGCAGGTTCTAACTATGGCTACACCTTC. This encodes CAISESAGSNYGYTF.